This T cell receptor beta chain was sequenced during a study of TIL therapy for anti-PD-1-resistant metastatic lung cancer. Study-wide results and caveats: Compared with baseline intratumoral T cells, expanded TIL cultures were more clonal and less diverse (roughly 6.3% vs 31%).

Remarks on this clone: Its antigen remains unknown.

As for time point: pre-treatment sample, taken before nivolumab and TIL therapy. The tumor samples were excised metastases, mostly pleural nodules or supraclavicular lymph nodes. Progressing patients received lymphodepletion, expanded TIL infusion and IL-2. The immunoSEQ assay was v3. Sequencing was performed with immunoSEQ multiplex PCR; in TCRdb, only in-frame clones are kept and a portion is missing. Of tens of thousands of clones listed, about two thirds are singletons. V was clipped by 1 base and J by 1 base, with 10 bases between them. Germline values: CDR1 MNHNS, CDR2 SASEGT. The CDR3 contains 16 residues.

The V and J genes are TRBV6-1 and TRBJ1-4; no clear D gene. Sequences were derived from tumor tissue, sampled at baseline. This clonotype was obtained from a person aged 25 to 85 with non-small cell lung cancer. The DNA for the CDR3 is TGTGCCAGCAGTGAAGGCGTCCCACTAACTAATGAAAAACTGTTTTTT. Protein sequence: CASSEGVPLTNEKLFF.